This TCR beta chain was captured in a study of T cell changes during pregnancy in multiple sclerosis (dated by TCRdb to about 2019). Looking at the study overall: Changes in the T cell repertoire over the course of pregnancy were examined in this study in women with multiple sclerosis.

In regard to this clone: Its cognate antigen has yet to be identified. No base quality values were provided; no much bigger clone lies one nucleotide off.

V is pared back by 7 bases and J by 5 bases, with 17 bases lying between the germline termini. The CDR3 contains 13 residues, cysteine and phenylalanine counted. Solely the CDR3 DNA is kept, with 39 bases framed from the first base. CDR1 and CDR2, looked up from the germline V gene, are SQVTM and ANQGSEA. The library was made by the immunoSEQ multiplex PCR assay. The table comes from immuneACCESS by way of TCRdb, which keeps in-frame sequences with V and J called. Part of the clones is missing from these tables; in studies checked, under half for an unresolved V gene and the rest for unknown reasons. A total of more than 15,000 clones appear in this sample, 87% of them only once. Jointly, the top ten make up less than 15% of the sample.

This TCR came from a female donor in good health, enrolled as a control in a pregnancy study. Sequenced here: CD8+ T cells from peripheral blood mononuclear cells, sampled in the third trimester of pregnancy. This sequence uses TRBV29-1 and TRBJ1-2, and TRBD1 may be the D gene, going by 5 matching bases. DNA sequence: TGCAGCGCCGTATCCGGGGGGGGGTATGGCTACACCTTC. Its translation reads: CSAVSGGGYGYTF.